The 9 T cell receptor beta chains presented below share a single source sample, sequenced in a study of naive and memory T cell subsets. The beta constant-region primer was an equimolar mix of two oligonucleotides covering TRBC1 and TRBC2. Four rounds of PCR amplified the ligated cDNA using nested alpha and beta constant-region primers plus SP2. One entry per CDR3 protein, called by TCRdb with MiXCR from the UMI-ligation and nested PCR reads. The sample includes 140,000 to 150,000 distinct CDR3 sequences, approximately 24% of them seen just once. Their antigens are not known. General study results and limits: Possibly reflecting memory cells re-expressing CD45RA, a few larger clonotypes occurred in naive repertoires, especially CD8.

Sequenced: naive CD4+ T cells from blood. These receptors were collected from a human donor in good health.

The DNA of the CDR3 is TGCGCCAGCAGCCAAGGACAGGGCGGCTACACCTTC. It translates to CASSQGQGGYTF. The chain carries TRBV4-3 and TRBJ1-2; TRBD1 matches 7 bases. In germline, CDR1 is LGHNA, CDR2 YSLEER. The CDR3 length is 12 residues. V was pared by 1 base and J by 8 bases, with 1 base of the junction left unmatched.

This clonotype was seen once. The chain combines TRBV6-2 or TRBV6-3 with TRBJ2-7; 7 bases agree with TRBD2. Germline V lookup: CDR1 MNHEY, CDR2 SVGEGT. V was pared by 1 base and J by 3 bases, with 9 bases of the junction left unmatched. The CDR3 has 16 amino acids. CDR3 in DNA: TGTGCCAGCAGTTACTTGTCTAGCGGAAGCAGCTACGAGCAGTACTTC. Encoded protein: CASSYLSSGSSYEQYF.

In this sample, this clonotype turned up a few times. The chain uses TRBV29-1 and TRBJ2-7; possible D gene TRBD1, 6 bases. The CDR3 consists of 14 residues. CDR1 is SQVTM, CDR2 ANQGSEA, per germline. Trimming shortened V by 2 bases and J by 1 base, and 12 bases separated the two germline ends. This chain's CDR3 is CSVELTGPSYEQYF. CDR3 bases: TGCAGCGTTGAATTGACAGGTCCTTCCTACGAGCAGTACTTC.

V and J are TRBV28 and TRBJ2-5, with unresolved D. Germline lookup yields CDR1 MDHEN and CDR2 SYDVKM. V lost 5 bases to trimming and J lost 8 bases, with 12 bases between them. The CDR3 consists of 12 residues. The CDR3 sequence: CASSVGLGTQYF. The CDR3 DNA sequence: TGTGCCAGCAGTGTCGGATTGGGTACCCAGTACTTC.

There are many counts of this clonotype. The chain combines TRBV20-1 with TRBJ2-3; perhaps TRBD2 as D (5 bases). This CDR3 has 11 amino acids. CDR1 and CDR2 (germline): DFQATT, SNEGSKA (reference sequence). The DNA of the CDR3 is TGCAGCGCGGAGGTAACAGATACGCAGTATTTT. Encoded protein: CSAEVTDTQYF.

This clonotype came up a few times. The chain links TRBV29-1 to TRBJ2-1; D unclear. CDR3 length: 12 residues. V dropped 8 bases and J dropped 9 bases, with 17 bases sitting between them. Germline CDR1 is SQVTM and CDR2 is ANQGSEA. CDR3 coding DNA: TGCAGCTCAAATGAATTGGGTACTGAGCAGTTCTTC. This translates into CSSNELGTEQFF.

This clonotype was seen repeatedly, ten times or more. V and J are TRBV20-1 and TRBJ2-1; TRBD2 agrees at 11 bases. The germline CDR1 and CDR2 sequences are DFQATT and SNEGSKA (reference sequence). This CDR3 comprises 17 residues. Trimming took 0 bases from V and 7 from J; bases not matched to a gene: 11. The CDR3 sequence: CSARDLSGRARGNEQFF. CDR3 DNA: TGCAGTGCTAGAGATCTTAGCGGGAGGGCCCGGGGTAATGAGCAGTTCTTC.

V gene TRBV3-1 combines with J gene TRBJ2-3; D uncertain. Trimming took 0 bases from V and 5 from J, leaving 18 bases between them. Germline loops: CDR1 LGHDT, CDR2 YNNKEL (reference sequence). The CDR3 totals 17 residues. Written as DNA, the CDR3 is TGTGCCAGCAGCCAAGAGAGTATTATCCGGGCCGTAGATACGCAGTATTTT. Translating gives CASSQESIIRAVDTQYF.

The sample holds many counts of this clonotype. The chain uses TRBV25-1 and TRBJ1-1; 8 bases line up with TRBD1. The trim removed 4 bases at V and 6 bases at J, leaving 1 base unmatched. The CDR3 length is 12 residues. Germline V gene data show CDR1 as MGHDK and CDR2 as SYGVNS. The CDR3 loop reads CASSAGQAEAFF. DNA for the CDR3: TGTGCCAGCAGTGCGGGACAGGCTGAAGCTTTCTTT.